This T cell receptor (beta chain) was captured in a study of T cells in Graves' hyperthyroidism and ophthalmopathy. RNA transcripts served as the template for amplifying TCR beta CDR3 regions. The HTBI set primed first-round TCR CDR3 RT-PCR. TCRdb passed the multiplex PCR reads through MiXCR, listing each CDR3 protein once. Among roughly 170,000 distinct CDR3 sequences listed, 9.4% were seen once. Study-level findings and limits: Using 13 V-J features, a model discriminated ophthalmopathy from stable hyperthyroidism. Most thyroid-expanded clonotypes above 0.001 were also found in blood.

This clonotype showed up many times. As yet, its antigen is unknown. The CDR3 runs 15 residues. CDR1 and CDR2 from the germline V gene are SGHAT and FQNNGV. V dropped 4 bases and J dropped 2; count of bases not matched to a gene: 5. The diagnostic basis comprised clinical symptoms, serum thyroxine and TRAb, thyroid ultrasound and orbital computed tomography. The sample, blood from the first hyperthyroidism diagnosis, precedes any ophthalmopathy symptoms. Sequencing used blood. The clonotype originates from a woman aged 18-29 years with Graves' hyperthyroidism that later progressed to Graves' ophthalmopathy. V and J are TRBV11-2 and TRBJ1-1, with 9 bases that match TRBD1. The CDR3 coding sequence is TGTGCCAGCAGCTCGGGACAGGGCATAAACACTGAAGCTTTCTTT. Translated: CASSSGQGINTEAFF.